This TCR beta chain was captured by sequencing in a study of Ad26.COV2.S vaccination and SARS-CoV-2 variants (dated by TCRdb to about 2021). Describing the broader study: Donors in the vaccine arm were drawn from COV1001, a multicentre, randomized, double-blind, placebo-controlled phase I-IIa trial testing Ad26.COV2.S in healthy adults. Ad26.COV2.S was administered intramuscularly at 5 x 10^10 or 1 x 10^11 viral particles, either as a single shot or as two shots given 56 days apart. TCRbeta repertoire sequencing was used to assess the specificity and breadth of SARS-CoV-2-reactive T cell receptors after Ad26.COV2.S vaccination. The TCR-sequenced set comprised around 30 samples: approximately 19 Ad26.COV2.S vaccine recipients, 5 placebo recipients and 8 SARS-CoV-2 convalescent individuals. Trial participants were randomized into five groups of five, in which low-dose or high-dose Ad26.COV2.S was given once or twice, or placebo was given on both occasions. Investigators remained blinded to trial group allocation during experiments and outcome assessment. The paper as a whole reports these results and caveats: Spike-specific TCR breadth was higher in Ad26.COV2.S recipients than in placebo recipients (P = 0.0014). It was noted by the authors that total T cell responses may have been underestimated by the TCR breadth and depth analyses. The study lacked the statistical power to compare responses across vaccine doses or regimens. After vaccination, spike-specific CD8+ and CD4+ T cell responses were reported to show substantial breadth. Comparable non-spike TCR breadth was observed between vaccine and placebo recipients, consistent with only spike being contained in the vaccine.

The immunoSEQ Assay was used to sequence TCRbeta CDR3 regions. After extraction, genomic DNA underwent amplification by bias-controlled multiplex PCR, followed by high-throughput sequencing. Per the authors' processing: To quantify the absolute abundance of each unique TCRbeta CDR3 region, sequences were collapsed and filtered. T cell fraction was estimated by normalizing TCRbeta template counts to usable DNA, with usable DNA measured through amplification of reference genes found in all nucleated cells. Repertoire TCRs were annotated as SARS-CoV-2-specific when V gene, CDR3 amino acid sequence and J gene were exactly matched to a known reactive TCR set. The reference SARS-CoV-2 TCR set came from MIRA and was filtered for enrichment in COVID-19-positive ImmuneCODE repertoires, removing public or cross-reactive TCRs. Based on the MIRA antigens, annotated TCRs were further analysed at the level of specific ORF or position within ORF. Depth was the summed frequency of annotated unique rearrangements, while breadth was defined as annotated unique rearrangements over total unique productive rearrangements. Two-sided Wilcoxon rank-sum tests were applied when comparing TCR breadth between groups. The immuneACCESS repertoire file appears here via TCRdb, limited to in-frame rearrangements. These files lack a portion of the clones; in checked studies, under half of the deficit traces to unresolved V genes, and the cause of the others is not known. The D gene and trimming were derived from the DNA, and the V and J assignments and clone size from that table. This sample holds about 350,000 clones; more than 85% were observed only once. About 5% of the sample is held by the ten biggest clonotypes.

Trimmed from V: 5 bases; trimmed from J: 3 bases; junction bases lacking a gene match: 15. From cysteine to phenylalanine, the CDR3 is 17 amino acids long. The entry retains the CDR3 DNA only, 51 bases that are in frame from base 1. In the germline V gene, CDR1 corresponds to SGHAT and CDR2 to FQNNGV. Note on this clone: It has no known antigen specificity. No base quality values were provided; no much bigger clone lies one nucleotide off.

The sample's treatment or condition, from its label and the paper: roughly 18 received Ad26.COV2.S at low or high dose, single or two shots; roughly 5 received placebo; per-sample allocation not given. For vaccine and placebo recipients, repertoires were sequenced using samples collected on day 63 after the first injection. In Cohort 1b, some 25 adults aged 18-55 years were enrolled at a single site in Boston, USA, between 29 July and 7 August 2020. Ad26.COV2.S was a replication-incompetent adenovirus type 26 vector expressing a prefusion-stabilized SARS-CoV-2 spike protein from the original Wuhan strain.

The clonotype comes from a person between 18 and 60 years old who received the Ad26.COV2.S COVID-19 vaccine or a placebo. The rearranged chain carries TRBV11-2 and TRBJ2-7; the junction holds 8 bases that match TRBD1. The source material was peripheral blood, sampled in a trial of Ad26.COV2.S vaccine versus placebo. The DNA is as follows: TGTGCCAGCAGCCTGACTTCTGGGACAGGTAGTCACTACGAGCAGTACTTC. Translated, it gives CASSLTSGTGSHYEQYF.